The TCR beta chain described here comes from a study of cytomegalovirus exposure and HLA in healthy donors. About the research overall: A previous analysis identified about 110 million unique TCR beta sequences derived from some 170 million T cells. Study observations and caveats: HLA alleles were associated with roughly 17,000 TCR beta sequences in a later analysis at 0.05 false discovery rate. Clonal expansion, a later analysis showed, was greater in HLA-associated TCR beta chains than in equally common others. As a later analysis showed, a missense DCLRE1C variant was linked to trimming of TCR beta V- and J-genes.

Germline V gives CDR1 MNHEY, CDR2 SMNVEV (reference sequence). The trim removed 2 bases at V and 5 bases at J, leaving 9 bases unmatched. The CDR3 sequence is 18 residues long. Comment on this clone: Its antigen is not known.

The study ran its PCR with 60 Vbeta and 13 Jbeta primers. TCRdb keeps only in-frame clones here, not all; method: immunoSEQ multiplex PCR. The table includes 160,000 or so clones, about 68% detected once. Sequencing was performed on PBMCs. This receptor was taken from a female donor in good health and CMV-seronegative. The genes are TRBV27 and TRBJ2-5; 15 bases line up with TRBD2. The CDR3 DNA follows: TGTGCCAGCAGTTTAAATTCGTGGACTAGCGGGAGGGTGGAGACCCAGTACTTC. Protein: CASSLNSWTSGRVETQYF.